The T cell receptor beta chain under discussion was sequenced for a study of cytomegalovirus exposure and HLA in healthy donors. Study-level points and caveats: Presence/absence comparisons presumed near-even sequencing depth among donors.

The PCR made use of 60 Vbeta and 13 Jbeta primers. Profiling relied on immunoSEQ multiplex PCR, and the TCRdb table lists in-frame clones only, not all of them. The table lists more than 90,000 clones. Concerning this clone itself: Its antigen is still unknown.

J gave up 3 bases and V 3 bases, and 4 bases lay outside the gene matches. Per germline, CDR1 SGHRS and CDR2 YFSETQ. There are 15 residues in the CDR3. The receptor comes from a man between 35 and 55 years old in good health and CMV-seropositive. The specimen was PBMCs. The gene calls are TRBV5-1 and TRBJ2-1; 9 bases align to TRBD2. CDR3 sequence (DNA): TGCGCCAGCAGCTCGGGCGGGAGGGGCTACAATGAGCAGTTCTTC. Translated: CASSSGGRGYNEQFF.